The 15 T cell receptor beta chains below were found in one sample sequenced in a study of T-cell memory formation after mild COVID-19. TCRdb itself ran the 5' RACE reads through MiXCR, one entry per CDR3 protein. The data contain roughly 600,000 distinct CDR3 sequences, 15% to 20% of them singletons. Material: PBMCs or a T cell subset sorted from them (not recorded which). These TCRs come from an adult woman who had mild COVID-19 (a few samples of this study predate the infection). Cell type and time point are not known.

This clonotype was detected only a few times. DNA of the CDR3: TGCGCCAGCAGCCAAGATCGGGGGCGGGGGCAGCCCCAGCATTTT. This encodes CASSQDRGRGQPQHF. The chain couples TRBV4-1 to TRBJ1-5, with a possible D match to TRBD1 (6 bases). This CDR3 has 15 residues. Germline assignment: CDR1 MGHRA and CDR2 YSYEKL. V dropped 0 bases and J dropped 7 bases, with 13 bases sitting between them.

This clonotype was counted a few times. This rearrangement joins TRBV3-1 to TRBJ1-1; D call uncertain. V lost 1 base to trimming and J lost 5 bases, with 8 bases between them. The CDR3 has 13 residues. Germline CDR1 and CDR2: LGHDT and YNNKEL (reference sequence). The CDR3 loop reads CASSQALQTEAFF. CDR3 sequence (DNA): TGTGCCAGCAGCCAAGCCTTACAGACTGAAGCTTTCTTT.

This clonotype was counted between two and nine times. The J gene is TRBJ1-4, the V gene TRBV4-1; D may be TRBD1 (6 bases). V was shortened by 1 base and J by 8 bases, with 11 bases between the two germline ends. Germline V gene lookup returns CDR1 MGHRA and CDR2 YSYEKL. The CDR3 totals 14 residues. DNA for the CDR3: TGCGCCAGCAGCCAAGTGGGGGGCGGCGAAAAACTGTTTTTT. Its protein is CASSQVGGGEKLFF.

The chain is built from TRBV20-1 and TRBJ2-5; D is possibly TRBD1 or TRBD2 (6 bases each). The V and J ends lost 7 bases and 3 bases respectively, with 12 bases between them. Looked up from germline, CDR1 is DFQATT and CDR2 is SNEGSKA (reference sequence). The CDR3 is 12 residues long. CDR3 in amino acids: CSGTGAEETQYF. CDR3 DNA: TGCAGTGGGACGGGGGCAGAAGAGACCCAGTACTTC.

In its sample, this clonotype was seen once. This may arise from a read error, as a much more abundant clone is one base away. V is TRBV11-2 and J is TRBJ2-3; 7 positions match TRBD1. This CDR3 contains 14 residues. J was trimmed by 2 bases and V by 3 bases; bases with no gene match: 2. Germline V lookup: CDR1 SGHAT, CDR2 FQNNGV. The CDR3 loop is CASSFTGDTDTQYF. As DNA, the CDR3 is TGTGCCAGCAGCTTTACAGGGGACACAGATACGCAGTATTTT.

A few counts support this clonotype. This chain uses TRBV7-2 with TRBJ2-7; 11 bases are shared with TRBD1. Germline values: CDR1 SGHTA, CDR2 FQGNSA. The CDR3 is 16 amino acids. V shed 5 bases and J 5 bases; nucleotides not matched to a gene: 11. CDR3 DNA sequence: TGTGCCAGCAGCCTACAAGGACAGGGGGCAGCAGACGAGCAGTACTTC. Residues: CASSLQGQGAADEQYF.

A few counts support this clonotype. The chain links TRBV15 to TRBJ1-1, with D perhaps matching TRBD1 (6 bases). V was trimmed by 0 bases and J by 12 bases, leaving 14 bases between them. The CDR3 is 13 residues long. Germline CDR1 LNHNV, CDR2 YYDKDF (reference sequence). CDR3 DNA: TGTGCCACCAGCAGAGAAACAGGGATGTCGACTTTCTTT. This codes for CATSRETGMSTFF. Full variable domain (outside the CDR3, taken from reference TRBV15 and TRBJ1-1): DAMVIQNPRYQVTQFGKPVTLSCSQTLNHNVMYWYQQKSSQAPKLLFHYYDKDFNNEADTPDNFQSRRPNTSFCFLDIRSPGLGDTAMYLCATSRETGMSTFFGQGTRLTVV.

This clonotype has more than one count but fewer than ten. The gene calls are TRBV5-5 and TRBJ2-3; D perhaps matches TRBD2 (6 bases). The CDR3 totals 14 residues. V was trimmed by 3 bases and J by 4 bases, leaving 12 bases between them. Germline V lookup: CDR1 SGHKS, CDR2 YYEKEE (reference sequence). The chain's CDR3 is CASSWERRADTQYF. In DNA, the CDR3 is TGTGCCAGCAGCTGGGAAAGGAGGGCAGATACGCAGTATTTT. Filled out from reference TRBV5-5 and TRBJ2-3, the complete variable domain reads DAGVTQSPTHLIKTRGQQVTLRCSPISGHKSVSWYQQVLGQGPQFIFQYYEKEERGRGNFPDRFSARQFPNYSSELNVNALLLGDSALYLCASSWERRADTQYFGPGTRLTVL.

This clonotype was seen only a few times. The rearrangement joins TRBV5-1 to TRBJ1-5, with D hard to call. There are 13 residues in the CDR3. Germline lookup yields CDR1 SGHRS and CDR2 YFSETQ. V was pared by 0 bases and J by 5 bases, with 6 bases between. The CDR3 loop is CASSLASDQPQHF. The DNA of the CDR3 is TGCGCCAGCAGCTTGGCAAGTGATCAGCCCCAGCATTTT.

This clonotype was recorded a few times. The CDR3 DNA reads TGCAGTGCCAAGGGGACAGGGATTGGAAACACCATATATTTT. Translating it yields CSAKGTGIGNTIYF. The chain carries TRBV20-1 and TRBJ1-3; 9 bases map to TRBD1. Germline trimming cut 6 bases from V and 3 bases from J; bases unmatched to any gene: 6. Germline CDR1 DFQATT, CDR2 SNEGSKA (reference sequence). This CDR3 is built from 14 residues.

This clonotype was found a few times. V gene TRBV28 combines with J gene TRBJ2-1; TRBD1 matches 9 bases. The CDR3 runs to 15 residues. The trim removed 8 bases at V and 10 bases at J, leaving 15 bases unmatched. Germline assignment: CDR1 MDHEN and CDR2 SYDVKM. CDR3 DNA sequence: TGTGCCAGCTCCCCCGAGGGACAGGGATTTATCGAGCAGTTCTTC. Amino acids: CASSPEGQGFIEQFF.

This sequence joins TRBV6-1 and TRBJ2-3; D perhaps matches TRBD2 (6 bases). V was shortened by 6 bases and J by 4 bases, with 17 bases between the two germline ends. The germline V gene encodes CDR1 MNHNS and CDR2 SASEGT. The CDR3 runs to 15 residues. CDR3 loop: CASSTRDGEADTQYF. In DNA, the CDR3 is TGTGCCAGCAGCACCCGGGACGGGGAGGCAGATACGCAGTATTTT.

This chain joins TRBV5-6 and TRBJ2-1, with 8 bases identical to TRBD2. The germline V gene has CDR1 SGHDT and CDR2 YYEEEE. The length of the CDR3 is 18 residues. Losses at the gene ends were 3 bases for V and 4 bases for J; bases not matched to a gene: 15. The CDR3 DNA reads TGTGCCAGCAGCTCCTCCTCCAGACCGGGACTAGGGTACAATGAGCAGTTCTTC. Protein: CASSSSSRPGLGYNEQFF.

The CDR3 loop reads CASSHDPTGGGNEQFF. In DNA form, the CDR3 reads TGTGCCAGCAGCCACGACCCTACGGGGGGGGGCAATGAGCAGTTCTTC. This chain connects TRBV4-2 to TRBJ2-1; 8 bases match TRBD2. Germline V gives CDR1 LGHNA, CDR2 YNFKEQ. V lost 3 bases and J lost 6; bases outside the gene matches: 10. The length of the CDR3 is 16 residues.

The gene calls are TRBV2 and TRBJ1-3; D uncertain. Germline loops: CDR1 SNHLY, CDR2 FYNNEI. V was trimmed by 2 bases and J by 3 bases, leaving 5 bases between them. The CDR3 consists of 13 residues. The CDR3: CASSEQVGNTIYF. CDR3 bases: TGTGCCAGCAGTGAACAGGTTGGAAACACCATATATTTT.